This T cell receptor beta chain was documented in a study of identical twins. Study-wide points: High-abundance cord blood beta clonotypes had fewer insertions; memory repertoires showed none.

TCRdb used MiXCR to reprocess the 5' RACE reads, holding one entry per CDR3 protein. The sample consists of hundreds of thousands of distinct CDR3 sequences, 21% of them appearing once. With regard to this clonotype: Its antigen is unidentified.

With 4 bases removed from V and 4 bases from J, the gap between germline ends came to 10 bases. From germline, CDR1 is SEHNR and CDR2 FQNEAQ (reference sequence). This CDR3 region has 13 residues. The same data also contributed to another study, on T cells expressing NK-cell markers.

This sequence was found in a woman under 30 in good health. Sequencing input: PBMCs. The V and J genes are TRBV7-9 and TRBJ2-5; D gene ambiguous. Here the CDR3 reads CASSYGTTETQYF. The CDR3 DNA reads TGTGCCAGCAGCTATGGAACGACAGAGACCCAGTACTTC.